This TCR beta chain was captured by sequencing in a study of monozygotic twins with cystic fibrosis. Only in-frame clones appear in the TCRdb table, and some are missing; sequencing was by immunoSEQ multiplex PCR. The table shows approximately 20,000 clones, with about 90% occurring only once. V lost 3 bases and J 4 bases, leaving 18 bases between the germline ends. Germline V gives CDR1 LNHNV, CDR2 YYDKDF (reference sequence). This CDR3 spans 16 amino acids. The genes are TRBV15 and TRBJ1-2; D remains unclear. Specimen: blood. The receptor comes from a girl under 10 years old with cystic fibrosis. The CDR3 DNA reads as TGTGCCACCAGCAGGGACTCTGAGGGCCGGGGCTATGGCTACACCTTC. Protein: CATSRDSEGRGYGYTF.